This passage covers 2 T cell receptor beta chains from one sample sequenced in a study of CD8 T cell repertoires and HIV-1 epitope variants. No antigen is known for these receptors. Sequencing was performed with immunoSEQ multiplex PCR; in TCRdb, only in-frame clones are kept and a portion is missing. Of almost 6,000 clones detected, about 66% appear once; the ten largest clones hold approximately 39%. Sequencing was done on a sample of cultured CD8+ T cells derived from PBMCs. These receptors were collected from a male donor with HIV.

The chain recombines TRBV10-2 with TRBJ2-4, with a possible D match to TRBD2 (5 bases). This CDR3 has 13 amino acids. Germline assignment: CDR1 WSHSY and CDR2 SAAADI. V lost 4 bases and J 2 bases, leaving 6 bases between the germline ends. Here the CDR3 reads CASSAGTKNIQYF. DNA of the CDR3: TGCGCCAGCAGTGCGGGGACCAAAAACATTCAGTACTTC.

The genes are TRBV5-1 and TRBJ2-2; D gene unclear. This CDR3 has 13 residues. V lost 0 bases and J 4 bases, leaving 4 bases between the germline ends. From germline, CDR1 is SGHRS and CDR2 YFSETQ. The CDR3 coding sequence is TGCGCCAGCAGCTTGGTTGGCACCGGGGAGCTGTTTTTT. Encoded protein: CASSLVGTGELFF.